Included here is one T cell receptor (beta chain) sequence, with context. What it recognizes is unknown. Unique molecular identifiers were built into the TCRbeta library. In TCRdb, the PCR reads were re-called with MiXCR into one record per CDR3 protein. The table records approximately 430,000 distinct CDR3 sequences, roughly 17% of them present only once. This entry is derived from a study of T-cell reconstitution after alpha-beta-depleted transplantation in children. Study findings and constraints: Newly made T cells mostly supplied T-cell counts and diversity one year after transplant. Expanded graft clones numbering several hundred reportedly gave rise to alpha-beta T cells about two months after transplant.

This TCR was recovered from a boy younger than two who had a stem cell transplant for Wiskott-Aldrich syndrome, so the T cells may come from the graft donor. Here the sequenced sample was PBMCs, mostly from graft donor cells, taken 360 days after TCRalphabeta/CD19-depleted stem cell transplant.

This chain's CDR3 is CASSAGTGTGELFF. CDR3 nucleotide sequence: TGTGCCAGCAGCGCCGGGACAGGGACCGGGGAGCTGTTTTTT. The chain links TRBV7-9 to TRBJ2-2; 9 positions agree with TRBD1. This CDR3 region has 14 residues. Germline-derived CDR1 and CDR2 are SEHNR and FQNEAQ (reference sequence). With 5 bases clipped from V and 5 bases from J, the junction kept 3 bases outside the gene matches.